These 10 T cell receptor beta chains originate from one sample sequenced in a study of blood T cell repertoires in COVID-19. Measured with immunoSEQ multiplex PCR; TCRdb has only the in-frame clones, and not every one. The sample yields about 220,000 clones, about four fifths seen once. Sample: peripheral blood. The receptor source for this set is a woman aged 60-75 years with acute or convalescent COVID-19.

Here the CDR3 reads CATLGQTYEQYF. Here the CDR3 DNA reads TGTGCCACGCTTGGACAGACCTACGAGCAGTACTTC. The chain is built from TRBV10-3 and TRBJ2-7, with D tentatively TRBD1 (6 bases). Germline assignment: CDR1 ENHRY and CDR2 SYGVKD. The CDR3 extends over 12 amino acids. The V and J ends lost 10 bases and 2 bases respectively, with 12 bases between them.

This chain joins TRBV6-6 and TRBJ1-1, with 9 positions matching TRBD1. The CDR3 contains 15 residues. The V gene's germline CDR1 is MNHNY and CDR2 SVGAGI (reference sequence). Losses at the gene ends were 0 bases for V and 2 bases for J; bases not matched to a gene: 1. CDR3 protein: CASSYSGQGNTEAFF. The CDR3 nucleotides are TGTGCCAGCAGTTACTCGGGACAGGGAAACACTGAAGCTTTCTTT.

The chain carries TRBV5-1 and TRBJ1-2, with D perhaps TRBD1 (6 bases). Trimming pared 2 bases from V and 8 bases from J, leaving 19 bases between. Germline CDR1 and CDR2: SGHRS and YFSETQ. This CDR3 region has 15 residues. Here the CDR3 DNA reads TGCGCCAGCAGCTTAAACCTAGGGGGGGTCTACGGCTACACCTTC. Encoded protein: CASSLNLGGVYGYTF.

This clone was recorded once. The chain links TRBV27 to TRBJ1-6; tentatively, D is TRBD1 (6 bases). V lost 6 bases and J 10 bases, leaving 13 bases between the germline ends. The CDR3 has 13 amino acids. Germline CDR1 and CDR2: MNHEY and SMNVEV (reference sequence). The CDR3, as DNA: TGTGCCAGCAGCACAGGGTTTCGATCACCCCTCCACTTT. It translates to CASSTGFRSPLHF.

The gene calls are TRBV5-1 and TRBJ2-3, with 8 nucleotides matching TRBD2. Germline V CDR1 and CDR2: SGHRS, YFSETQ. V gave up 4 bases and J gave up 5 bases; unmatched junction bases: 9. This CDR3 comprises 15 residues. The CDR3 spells CASSPGGTYLDTQYF. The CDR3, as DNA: TGCGCCAGCAGCCCGGGGGGGACTTACCTAGATACGCAGTATTTT.

The CDR3 DNA is TGTGCCAGCTCACCACTTCAGGGCTCCTACGAGCAGTACTTC. This encodes CASSPLQGSYEQYF. The chain couples TRBV18 to TRBJ2-7, with D possibly being TRBD1 (5 bases). The germline V and J ends were trimmed by 1 base and 0 bases, with 7 bases remaining between them. The CDR3 sequence is 14 residues long. The germline gives CDR1 KGHSH, CDR2 LQKENI.

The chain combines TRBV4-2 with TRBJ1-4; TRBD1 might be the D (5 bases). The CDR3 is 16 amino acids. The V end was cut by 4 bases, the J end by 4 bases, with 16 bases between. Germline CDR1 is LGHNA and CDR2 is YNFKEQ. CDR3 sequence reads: CASSPAGGGDNEKLFF. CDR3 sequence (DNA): TGTGCCAGCAGCCCCGCGGGGGGGGGTGATAATGAAAAACTGTTTTTT.

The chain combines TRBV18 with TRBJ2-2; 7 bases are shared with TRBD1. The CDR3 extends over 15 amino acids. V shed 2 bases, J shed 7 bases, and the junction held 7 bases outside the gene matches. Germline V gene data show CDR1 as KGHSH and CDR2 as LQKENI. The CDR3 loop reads CASSPLSGQVGELFF. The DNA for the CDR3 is TGTGCCAGCTCACCATTATCCGGACAGGTCGGGGAGCTGTTTTTT.

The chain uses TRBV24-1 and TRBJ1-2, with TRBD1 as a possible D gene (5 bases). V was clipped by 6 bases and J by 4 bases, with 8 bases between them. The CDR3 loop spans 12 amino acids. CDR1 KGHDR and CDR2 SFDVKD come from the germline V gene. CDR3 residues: CATSQGTYGYTF. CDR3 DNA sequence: TGTGCCACCAGTCAGGGTACCTATGGCTACACCTTC.

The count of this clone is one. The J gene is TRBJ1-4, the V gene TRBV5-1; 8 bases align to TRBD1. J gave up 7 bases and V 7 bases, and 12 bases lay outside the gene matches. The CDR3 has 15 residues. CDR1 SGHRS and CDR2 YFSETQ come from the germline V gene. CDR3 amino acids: CASGYGTTGGEKLFF. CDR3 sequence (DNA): TGCGCCAGCGGATACGGAACTACAGGGGGTGAAAAACTGTTTTTT.